The source of this T cell receptor beta chain is a study of blood T cell repertoires in COVID-19. Study details: Acute and convalescent COVID-19 specimens originated in the United States, Italy and Spain. T cells, B-cell-depleted T cells, or PBMCs supplied cDNA or gDNA.

The table came from immunoSEQ multiplex PCR; TCRdb's copy has only in-frame clones and leaves some out. Of about 59,000 clones in the sample, 75% to 85% were seen once. The CDR3 spans 13 residues. From germline, CDR1 is SGHTA and CDR2 FQGNSA. Trimming took off 3 bases at V and 7 bases at J, with 10 bases between the two ends. This clone was seen a single time. This clonotype was obtained from a man in his sixties with acute or convalescent COVID-19. Sequences were obtained from peripheral blood. V usage is TRBV7-2 and J usage is TRBJ2-1, with a weak D call TRBD1 (6 bases). The CDR3 bases are TGTGCCAGCAGCTTGGAACAGGGAAATGAGCAGTTCTTC. Translated: CASSLEQGNEQFF. The full variable domain, rest sourced from reference TRBV7-2 and TRBJ2-1, is GAGVSQSPSNKVTEKGKDVELRCDPISGHTALYWYRQSLGQGLEFLIYFQGNSAPDKSGLPSDRFSAERTGGSVSTLTIQRTQQEDSAVYLCASSLEQGNEQFFGPGTRLTVL.